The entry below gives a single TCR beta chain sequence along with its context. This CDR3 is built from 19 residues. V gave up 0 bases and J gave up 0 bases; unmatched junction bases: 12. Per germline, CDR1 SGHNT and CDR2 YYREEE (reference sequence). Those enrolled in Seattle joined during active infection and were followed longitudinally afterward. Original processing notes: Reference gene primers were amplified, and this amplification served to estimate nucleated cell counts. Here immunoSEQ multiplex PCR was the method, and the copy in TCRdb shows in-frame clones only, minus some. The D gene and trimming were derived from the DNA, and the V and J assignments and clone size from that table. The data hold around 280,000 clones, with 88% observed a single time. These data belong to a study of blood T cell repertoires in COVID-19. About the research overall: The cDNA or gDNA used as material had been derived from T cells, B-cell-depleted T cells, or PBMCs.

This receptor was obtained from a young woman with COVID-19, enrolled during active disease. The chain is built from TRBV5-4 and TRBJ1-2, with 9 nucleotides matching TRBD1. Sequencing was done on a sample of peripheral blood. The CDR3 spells CASSLGYFGGTGTNYGYTF. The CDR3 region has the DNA TGTGCCAGCAGCTTGGGGTATTTTGGAGGGACAGGGACTAACTATGGCTACACCTTC.